A selection of T cell receptor beta chains follows, all from one sample in a study of shared clonotypes between healthy human individuals. The table came from immunoSEQ multiplex PCR; TCRdb's copy has only in-frame clones and leaves some out. The table includes 2 million to 3 million clones, 93% detected once. Sequenced input: naive CD4+ T cells from PBMCs. These receptor sequences come from a young man in good health. Some clones in this sample may be carry-over from other donors' samples. The conserved cysteine and the conserved F or W are not part of the CDR3 here. The order of the fields is V gene, J gene, CDR3 protein.

TRBV7-3,TRBJ2-2,ASSLISGVNTGELF
TRBV27,TRBJ1-5,ASSFGRGVDQPQH
TRBV9,TRBJ2-3,ASSPRIFGDTQY
TRBV5-1,TRBJ2-7,ASSFGDYEQY
TRBV6-6,TRBJ2-3,ASSYRGGSTDTQY
TRBV28,TRBJ2-7,ASSPRQGIYEQY
TRBV6-5,TRBJ2-7,ASSYVQGSSYEQY
TRBV6-5,TRBJ2-5,ASRSGSGQETQY
TRBV29-1,TRBJ2-1,SVERQGIDNEQF
TRBV29-1,TRBJ1-1,SVLRPVNTEAF
TRBV7-3,TRBJ2-5,ASSLTGKGSETQY
TRBV6-1,TRBJ2-1,ASNRLAGVNEQF
TRBV30,TRBJ2-5,AWSKQATGTQY
TRBV6-1,TRBJ1-5,ACRESYSNQPQH
TRBV23-1,TRBJ1-2,ASSLSPGYT
TRBV5-1,TRBJ2-7,ASQFGQGLSYEQY
TRBV28,TRBJ2-7,ASTQRLAKTYEQY
TRBV25-1,TRBJ1-2,ASRPARQNGYT
TRBV6-1,TRBJ1-4,ASSERQGGATNEKLF
TRBV9,TRBJ2-2,ASSPSYNTGELF
TRBV19,TRBJ1-5,ASRHSGNQPQH
TRBV29-1,TRBJ2-2,SVQGAIGELF
TRBV2,TRBJ1-2,ASSTSGGIYGYT
TRBV2,TRBJ2-7,ASPSYEQY
TRBV7-8,TRBJ2-3,ASSLVAGGGDTQY
TRBV19,TRBJ2-5,ASAGTSGRARETQY
TRBV29-1,TRBJ2-5,SVGNEETQY
TRBV2,TRBJ1-1,ASSDIWTEAF
TRBV4-2,TRBJ2-1,ASGQGAGEQF
TRBV5-1,TRBJ2-1,ASSFGTSGPNNEQF
TRBV5-1,TRBJ2-7,ASSLAGLMTGEQY
TRBV7-3,TRBJ2-3,ASSLGSTDTQY
TRBV7-3,TRBJ2-6,ASSLDRSGANVLT
TRBV6-1,TRBJ1-5,ASGWDSNQPQH
TRBV19,TRBJ2-7,ASSSPGQGDYEQY
TRBV27,TRBJ2-1,ASRGRAVRF
TRBV28,TRBJ2-7,ASSSGQRGSYEQY
TRBV7-3,TRBJ2-5,ASSFTSGTMETQY
TRBV5-1,TRBJ1-2,ASSLDRGGYGYT
TRBV18,TRBJ2-2,ASSPGQSYTGELF
TRBV28,TRBJ2-7,ASSSTPGLAGKGFYEQY
TRBV30,TRBJ2-5,AWSVMSGRQTQY
TRBV2,TRBJ1-1,ASRGDRRLTEAF
TRBV18,TRBJ1-5,ASSTGGSNQPQH
TRBV29-1,TRBJ2-7,SVEWGQGMAYEQY
TRBV7-3,TRBJ2-3,ASSKAGLTDTQY
TRBV5-1,TRBJ2-7,ASGKGSGEYEQY
TRBV11-3,TRBJ2-7,ASSPGRGSSSYEQY
TRBV28,TRBJ2-5,ASSRPGQGGETQY
TRBV11-2,TRBJ1-3,ASSLAPRDTIY
TRBV13,TRBJ2-3,ASALDGRAITTDTQY
TRBV5-1,TRBJ2-3,ASSPGGAVPTDTQY
TRBV5-1,TRBJ2-1,ASRDRGTSGTHEQF